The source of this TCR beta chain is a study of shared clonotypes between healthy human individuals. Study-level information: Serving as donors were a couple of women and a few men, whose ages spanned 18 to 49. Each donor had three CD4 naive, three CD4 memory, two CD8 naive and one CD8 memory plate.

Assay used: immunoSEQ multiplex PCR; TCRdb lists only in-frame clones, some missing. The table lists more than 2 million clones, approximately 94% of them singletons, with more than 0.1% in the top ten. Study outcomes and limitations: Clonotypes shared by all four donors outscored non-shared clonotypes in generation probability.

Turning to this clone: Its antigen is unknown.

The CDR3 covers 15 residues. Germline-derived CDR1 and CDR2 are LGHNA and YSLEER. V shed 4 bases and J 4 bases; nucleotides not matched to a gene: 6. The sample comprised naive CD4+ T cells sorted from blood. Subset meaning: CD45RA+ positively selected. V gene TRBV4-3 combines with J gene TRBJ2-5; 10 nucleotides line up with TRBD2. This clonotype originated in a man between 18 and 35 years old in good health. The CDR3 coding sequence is TGCGCCAGCAGCCCGGGACTAGCGTTGGTAGAGACCCAGTACTTC. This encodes CASSPGLALVETQYF.